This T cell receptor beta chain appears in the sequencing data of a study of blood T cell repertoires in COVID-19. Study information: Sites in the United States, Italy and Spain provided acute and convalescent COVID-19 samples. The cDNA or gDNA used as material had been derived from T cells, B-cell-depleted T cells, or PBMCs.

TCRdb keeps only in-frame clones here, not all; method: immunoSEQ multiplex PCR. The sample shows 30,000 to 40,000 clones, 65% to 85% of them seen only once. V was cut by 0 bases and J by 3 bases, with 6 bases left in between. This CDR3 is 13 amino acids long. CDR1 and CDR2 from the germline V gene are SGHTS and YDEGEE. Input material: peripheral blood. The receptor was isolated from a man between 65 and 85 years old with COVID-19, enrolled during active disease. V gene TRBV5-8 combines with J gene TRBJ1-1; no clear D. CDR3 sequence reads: CASSLVEHTEAFF. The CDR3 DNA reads TGTGCCAGCAGCTTGGTCGAGCACACTGAAGCTTTCTTT. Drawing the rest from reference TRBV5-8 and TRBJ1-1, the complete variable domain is EAGVTQSPTHLIKTRGQQATLRCSPISGHTSVYWYQQALGLGLQFLLWYDEGEERNRGNFPPRFSGRQFPNYSSELNVNALELEDSALYLCASSLVEHTEAFFGQGTRLTVV.